This TCR beta chain emerged from a study of cytomegalovirus exposure and HLA in healthy donors. Across the study: Of all 400 or so donors who were genotyped, roughly 81% belonged to the Caucasian-associated ancestry cluster. Study-wide results and limits: Generally TCR sequences proved uncommon, though certain public TCRs appeared in numerous donors. Relative to equally common others, HLA-associated TCR beta chains showed greater clonal expansion in a later analysis.

As concerns this clone: The antigen is unknown. One end of the junction fails to match germline, which may point to a read error.

The PCR used 60 Vbeta and 13 Jbeta primers. Clones were sequenced by immunoSEQ multiplex PCR, and TCRdb holds only the in-frame ones, with some missing. The data show 100,000 to 150,000 clones, with under 80% seen just once and 4% held by the top ten. This CDR3 spans 13 amino acids. Per the germline V gene, CDR1 is SGHKS and CDR2 is YYEKEE (reference sequence). The sequenced sample was PBMCs. The sequence was obtained from a man aged 35-49 years in good health and CMV-seropositive. The gene calls are TRBV5-5 and TRBJ2-3; TRBD2 aligns across 11 bases. The chain's CDR3 is CASSIGLAGLESF. The CDR3, as DNA: TGTGCCAGCAGCATTGGACTAGCGGGTCTCGAATCTTTT. Using reference TRBV5-5 and TRBJ2-3 for the parts outside the CDR3, the full variable domain is DAGVTQSPTHLIKTRGQQVTLRCSPISGHKSVSWYQQVLGQGPQFIFQYYEKEERGRGNFPDRFSARQFPNYSSELNVNALLLGDSALYLCASSIGLAGLESFGPGTRLTVL.